This entry features one T cell receptor beta chain sequence. The antigen is not known. The CDR3 totals 15 residues. The germline CDR1 and CDR2 sequences are LGHNA and YNFKEQ. The V gene end was trimmed by 2 bases and the J gene end by 6 bases; junction bases not matched to a gene: 5. The data are from a study of response to subunit inactivated influenza vaccine. Study-wide findings and caveats: Authors proposed each seasonal influenza vaccination draws in few new T cells.

MiXCR, applied by TCRdb to the RT-PCR reads, yields one record per CDR3 protein. Of more than 600,000 distinct CDR3 sequences in the sample, less than 20% were seen once. The receptor comes from a man over 45 who received an inactivated influenza vaccine. The chain carries TRBV4-2 and TRBJ2-2; 8 bases map to TRBD2. The specimen was PBMCs from blood, collected 4 to 6 days after vaccination. This chain's CDR3 is CASSQPGTSAGELFF. As DNA, the CDR3 is TGTGCCAGCAGCCAACCCGGGACTAGTGCCGGGGAGCTGTTTTTT.